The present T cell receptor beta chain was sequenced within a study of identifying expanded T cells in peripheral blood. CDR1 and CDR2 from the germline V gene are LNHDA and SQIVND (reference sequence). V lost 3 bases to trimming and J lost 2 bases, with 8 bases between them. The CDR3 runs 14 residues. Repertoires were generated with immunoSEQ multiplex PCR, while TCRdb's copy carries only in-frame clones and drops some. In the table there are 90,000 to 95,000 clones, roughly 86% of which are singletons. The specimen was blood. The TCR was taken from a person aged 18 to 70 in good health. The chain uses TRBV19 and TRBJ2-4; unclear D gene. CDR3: CASSIGLSKNIQYF. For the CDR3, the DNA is TGTGCCAGTAGTATCGGGCTTTCCAAAAACATTCAGTACTTC.